The 13 T cell receptor beta chains reported below all come from one sample, sequenced in a study of T-cell memory formation after mild COVID-19. MiXCR, applied by TCRdb to the 5' RACE reads, yields one record per CDR3 protein. The table includes a few hundred thousand distinct CDR3 sequences, under 30% detected once. Sequencing was performed on PBMCs or a T cell subset sorted from them (not recorded which). The source of these receptors is an adult woman who had mild COVID-19 (a few samples of this study predate the infection). Cell type and time point are not known.

This clonotype occurred a few times. The chain uses TRBV9 and TRBJ2-2; 7 bases agree with TRBD2. This CDR3 contains 15 residues. Trimming at V came to 0 bases and at J to 4 bases, leaving 3 bases not matched to a gene. Germline loops: CDR1 SGDLS, CDR2 YYNGEE. DNA of the CDR3: TGTGCCAGCAGCGTAGATCAGCGGGGCACCGGGGAGCTGTTTTTT. Translated: CASSVDQRGTGELFF.

This clonotype was found a few times. The chain combines TRBV6-5 with TRBJ1-5; the D is unclear. Germline values: CDR1 MNHEY, CDR2 SVGAGI. The V end was cut by 5 bases, the J end by 6 bases, with 11 bases between. The CDR3 is 13 amino acids. CDR3 sequence reads: CASSPSISQPQHF. CDR3 nucleotide sequence: TGTGCCAGCAGTCCGTCAATCAGTCAGCCCCAGCATTTT.

This clonotype has only a few counts. This sequence joins TRBV7-9 and TRBJ1-2, with 7 bases aligning to TRBD1. The ends lost 4 bases at V and 13 bases at J; junction bases unmatched: 15. The CDR3 is 14 amino acids. The germline CDR1 and CDR2 sequences are SEHNR and FQNEAQ (reference sequence). As DNA, the CDR3 is TGTGCCAGCAGCTCCCGACAGGGACCCTTCGTGTGCACCTTC. Protein sequence: CASSSRQGPFVCTF.

The rearrangement links TRBV27 to TRBJ2-1; 7 bases match TRBD2. CDR1 and CDR2 from the germline V gene are MNHEY and SMNVEV (reference sequence). The CDR3 runs 15 residues. V lost 5 bases and J lost 4; bases outside the gene matches: 8. Here the CDR3 DNA reads TGTGCCAGCAGTACTACGGGGGGACCATACAATGAGCAGTTCTTC. Its translation: CASSTTGGPYNEQFF.

This clonotype was seen a handful of times. The chain links TRBV6-2 or TRBV6-3 to TRBJ1-1; D gene uncertain. Deletions cut 4 bases from V and 3 bases from J, with 15 bases between. The germline V gene has CDR1 MNHEY and CDR2 SVGEGT. This CDR3 region has 15 residues. The chain's CDR3 is CASSFLRARDTEAFF. The CDR3 coding sequence is TGTGCCAGCAGTTTTTTACGGGCGAGGGACACTGAAGCTTTCTTT.

This clonotype occurred a few times. This chain connects TRBV5-6 to TRBJ2-5, with 7 nucleotides matching TRBD2. The CDR3 covers 14 residues. J was trimmed by 2 bases and V by 3 bases; bases with no gene match: 4. Germline values: CDR1 SGHDT, CDR2 YYEEEE. This CDR3 is CASSYRGEQETQYF. The CDR3, as DNA: TGTGCCAGCAGCTACCGGGGGGAGCAAGAGACCCAGTACTTC.

Remarks on this clonotype: Given a much more abundant clone one base away, this may be a read error. V is TRBV15 and J is TRBJ2-7, with D possibly matching TRBD2 (6 bases). This CDR3 region has 15 residues. Germline CDR1 reads LNHNV; CDR2 reads YYDKDF (reference sequence). V lost 5 bases and J 2 bases, leaving 16 bases between the germline ends. The CDR3 DNA follows: TGTGCCACCAGCCCCACGGGAATAGCGGCCTACGAGCAGTACTTC. The encoded protein is CATSPTGIAAYEQYF. Full variable domain (outside the CDR3, taken from reference TRBV15 and TRBJ2-7): DAMVIQNPRYQVTQFGKPVTLSCSQTLNHNVMYWYQQKSSQAPKLLFHYYDKDFNNEADTPDNFQSRRPNTSFCFLDIRSPGLGDTAMYLCATSPTGIAAYEQYFGPGTRLTVT.

This clonotype has more than one count but fewer than ten. CDR3 sequence reads: CASSLTGTGVNEQFF. The CDR3 nucleotides are TGTGCCAGCAGCTTAACCGGGACAGGGGTGAATGAGCAGTTCTTC. The V call is TRBV7-3, the J call TRBJ2-1; the match to TRBD1 covers 10 bases. Looked up from germline, CDR1 is SGHTA and CDR2 is FQGTGA. CDR3 length: 15 residues. With V trimmed by 0 bases and J by 7 bases, 3 bases remained unmatched.

In this sample, this clonotype turned up a few times. The gene calls are TRBV5-1 and TRBJ2-3; 9 bases agree with TRBD1. V lost 3 bases and J lost 0; bases outside the gene matches: 5. The CDR3 spans 16 residues. Germline V gene lookup returns CDR1 SGHRS and CDR2 YFSETQ. The DNA for the CDR3 is TGCGCCAGCAGCTATCAGACAGGGGGAAGCACAGATACGCAGTATTTT. It specifies CASSYQTGGSTDTQYF.

Only a few counts were recorded for this clonotype. CDR3 loop: CASSLEAYTYNEQFF. The CDR3 DNA sequence: TGCGCCAGCAGCTTGGAAGCTTATACCTACAATGAGCAGTTCTTC. The gene calls are TRBV5-1 and TRBJ2-1; no definite D call. This CDR3 region has 15 residues. Germline V gene lookup returns CDR1 SGHRS and CDR2 YFSETQ. The ends were cut back, 0 bases at V and 2 bases at J, with 9 bases in the middle.

The chain has TRBV7-2 and TRBJ2-2; D gene ambiguous. There are 15 residues in the CDR3. Germline V gene data show CDR1 as SGHTA and CDR2 as FQGNSA. Trimming left V 2 bases short and J 0 bases short, with 7 bases between. The CDR3 reads CASSLRNTNTGELFF. The CDR3 nucleotides are TGTGCCAGCAGCTTACGGAATACGAACACCGGGGAGCTGTTTTTT.

The rearrangement links TRBV4-2 to TRBJ1-2, with no clear D. V was shortened by 1 base and J by 0 bases, with 12 bases between the two germline ends. CDR3 length equals 16 residues. Per germline, CDR1 LGHNA and CDR2 YNFKEQ. CDR3 region: CASSQAVESSNYGYTF. DNA of the CDR3: TGTGCCAGCAGCCAAGCGGTTGAAAGTTCTAACTATGGCTACACCTTC.

CDR3 sequence reads: CASSQVTSGGFSTDTQYF. DNA for the CDR3: TGCGCCAGCAGCCAAGTGACTAGCGGGGGGTTTAGCACAGATACGCAGTATTTT. This rearrangement joins TRBV4-1 to TRBJ2-3; TRBD2 agrees at 13 bases. Trimming at V came to 1 base and at J to 0 bases, leaving 4 bases not matched to a gene. The germline V gene has CDR1 MGHRA and CDR2 YSYEKL. The CDR3 extends over 18 amino acids.